There are a few counts of the clone carrying this T cell receptor (beta chain). Its antigen is currently unknown. The read terminates 3 residues before the CDR3 end, so the remaining end is supplied by the germline J gene. This entry belongs to a study of T cell clonality in common variable immunodeficiency. Study-level points and caveats: Fewer deletions and N-nucleotide insertions were reportedly seen in common variable immunodeficiency TCR beta sequences.

Unmatched junction bases numbered 2, after V lost 4 bases and J lost 6 bases. This CDR3 is 12 amino acids long. CDR1 is MNHNS and CDR2 is SASEGT in the germline V gene. Assay used: immunoSEQ multiplex PCR; TCRdb lists only in-frame clones, some missing. Observed in the sample are more than 10,000 clones, none of them singletons. The V call is TRBV6-1, the J call TRBJ2-5; 7 bases fit TRBD1. Specimen: peripheral blood mononuclear cells. The receptor's source is a human donor with common variable immunodeficiency. The CDR3 spells CASSGQGQTQYF. CDR3 DNA, as far as it was read: TGTGCCAGCAGTGGACAGGGACAGACC.